A single sample gave rise to the 27 T cell receptor beta chains below, sequenced in a study of cytomegalovirus exposure and HLA in healthy donors. This PCR relied on a set of 60 Vbeta primers and 13 Jbeta primers. Using immunoSEQ multiplex PCR, the repertoire was profiled, and TCRdb retains in-frame clones only, with some absent. The sample table sets out about 170,000 clones. Sequencing input: PBMCs. The source of these receptors is a woman under 30 in good health and CMV-seropositive.

The chain carries TRBV11-2 and TRBJ2-7, with D possibly TRBD1 on 5 matching bases. The CDR3 has 16 residues. Trimming removed 1 base at V and 0 bases at J, with 13 bases between. Per germline, CDR1 SGHAT and CDR2 FQNNGV. The CDR3 loop is CASSLGLAGYSYEQYF. The CDR3 DNA sequence: TGTGCCAGCAGCTTAGGGTTGGCAGGGTACTCCTACGAGCAGTACTTC.

The chain links TRBV9 to TRBJ2-2, with D possibly matching TRBD2 (7 bases). The V gene lost 6 bases and the J gene lost 4 bases, with 16 bases spanning the gap. Germline V gives CDR1 SGDLS, CDR2 YYNGEE. The CDR3 sequence is 15 residues long. CDR3 protein: CASKGGGGSTGELFF. CDR3 nucleotides: TGTGCCAGCAAAGGGGGGGGCGGGAGCACCGGGGAGCTGTTTTTT.

The chain uses TRBV4-1 and TRBJ2-5, with a weak D call TRBD2 (5 bases). V was trimmed by 1 base and J by 2 bases, leaving 17 bases between them. Germline lookup yields CDR1 MGHRA and CDR2 YSYEKL. CDR3 length equals 17 residues. Here the CDR3 DNA reads TGCGCCAGCAGCCAAGGTTCGGACTGGACCCGGCAAGAGACCCAGTACTTC. Protein: CASSQGSDWTRQETQYF.

This rearrangement joins TRBV7-9 to TRBJ2-7; D is perhaps TRBD2 (5 bases). The germline V gene has CDR1 SEHNR and CDR2 FQNEAQ (reference sequence). V was cut by 4 bases and J by 6 bases, with 25 bases left in between. The CDR3 runs to 17 residues. CDR3 nucleotides: TGTGCCAGCAGCTGGACCGGGCTCCAAACCCGGGGTCTCGAGCAGTACTTC. Amino acids: CASSWTGLQTRGLEQYF.

The V and J genes are TRBV25-1 and TRBJ1-6; unclear D gene. The germline CDR1 and CDR2 sequences are MGHDK and SYGVNS. Trimming took 8 bases from V and 9 from J, leaving 14 bases between them. CDR3 length: 13 amino acids. CDR3 DNA sequence: TGTGCCAGCGGGGAACGTGGGAGTTCACCCCTCCACTTT. Its translation: CASGERGSSPLHF. The variable domain in full, with the rest retrieved from reference TRBV25-1 and TRBJ1-6, is EADIYQTPRYLVIGTGKKITLECSQTMGHDKMYWYQQDPGMELHLIHYSYGVNSTEKGDLSSESTVSRIRTEHFPLTLESARPSHTSQYLCASGERGSSPLHFGNGTRLTVT.

This chain uses TRBV6-1 with TRBJ1-3; the D gene is possibly TRBD1 (5 bases). Germline V gene sequence: CDR1 MNHNS, CDR2 SASEGT. V lost 9 bases to trimming and J lost 4 bases, with 16 bases between them. The length of the CDR3 is 14 residues. The CDR3 sequence: CASTPGGLGNTIYF. DNA for the CDR3: TGTGCCAGTACCCCCGGGGGACTCGGAAACACCATATATTTT.

This chain links TRBV19 with TRBJ2-3; D unresolved. CDR1 and CDR2 (germline): LNHDA, SQIVND (reference sequence). V was pared by 2 bases and J by 6 bases, with 15 bases between. CDR3 length: 15 residues. This CDR3 reads CASSIRLNPMDTQYF. CDR3 coding DNA: TGTGCCAGTAGTATACGACTCAACCCCATGGATACGCAGTATTTT.

The V call is TRBV19, the J call TRBJ1-2; 7 bases match TRBD1. Unmatched junction bases numbered 2, after V lost 4 bases and J lost 3 bases. This CDR3 contains 13 residues. CDR1 LNHDA and CDR2 SQIVND come from the germline V gene (reference sequence). The CDR3 DNA sequence: TGTGCCAGTAGTAAGGGGGCATACTATGGCTACACCTTC. Encoded protein: CASSKGAYYGYTF.

The chain combines TRBV30 with TRBJ1-1, with 7 bases identical to TRBD1. CDR3 length: 14 amino acids. CDR1 GTSNPN and CDR2 SVGIG come from the germline V gene (reference sequence). The J segment lost 4 bases and the V segment lost 1 base, leaving 6 bases of the junction unmatched. CDR3 sequence reads: CAWSGQGRLTEAFF. CDR3 nucleotide sequence: TGTGCCTGGAGTGGACAGGGAAGGCTCACTGAAGCTTTCTTT.

The chain combines TRBV6-1 with TRBJ1-4; TRBD1 agrees at 9 bases. CDR3 length: 18 amino acids. Germline loops: CDR1 MNHNS, CDR2 SASEGT. Germline trimming cut 2 bases from V and 5 bases from J; bases unmatched to any gene: 12. The CDR3 region is CASSEPLYPGQGNEKLFF. The CDR3, as DNA: TGTGCCAGCAGTGAACCCCTCTACCCGGGACAGGGCAATGAAAAACTGTTTTTT.

The chain recombines TRBV7-6 with TRBJ2-1, with 13 bases matching TRBD2. The junction had 5 bases not matched to a gene; V was cut back by 4 bases and J by 5 bases. The germline V gene encodes CDR1 SGHVS and CDR2 FNYEAQ. The CDR3 runs to 16 residues. CDR3 nucleotide sequence: TGTGCCAGCAGCTCGATACTAGCGGGGGGGAACAATGAGCAGTTCTTC. It is translated as CASSSILAGGNNEQFF.

The chain joins TRBV19 to TRBJ1-1, with D unresolved. The CDR3 runs 11 residues. Germline V gene data show CDR1 as LNHDA and CDR2 as SQIVND (reference sequence). With 3 bases removed from V and 7 bases from J, the gap between germline ends came to 6 bases. The CDR3, as DNA: TGTGCCAGTAGTATTGCGAGTGAAGCTTTCTTT. This translates into CASSIASEAFF.

CDR3 sequence reads: CASSPPAGGYNEQFF. The CDR3 DNA is TGTGCCAGCAGCCCCCCAGCGGGGGGTTACAATGAGCAGTTCTTC. The genes are TRBV7-2 and TRBJ2-1; 9 nucleotides agree with TRBD2. CDR3 length equals 15 residues. The junction had 6 bases not matched to a gene; V was cut back by 5 bases and J by 4 bases. CDR1 is SGHTA and CDR2 is FQGNSA in the germline V gene.

The chain employs TRBV9 and TRBJ1-6; 9 nucleotides match TRBD1. J gave up 7 bases and V 3 bases, and 8 bases lay outside the gene matches. The CDR3 length is 16 residues. Looked up from germline, CDR1 is SGDLS and CDR2 is YYNGEE. The CDR3 coding sequence is TGTGCCAGCAGCGGGTCGCCGGGACAGGGAAATTCACCCCTCCACTTT. Protein sequence: CASSGSPGQGNSPLHF.

The chain's CDR3 is CASSSGTPGNTIYF. The CDR3 DNA sequence: TGTGCCAGCAGCTCGGGGACACCTGGAAACACCATATATTTT. This chain joins TRBV9 and TRBJ1-3; D is perhaps TRBD1 (6 bases). Looked up from germline, CDR1 is SGDLS and CDR2 is YYNGEE. The CDR3 runs 14 residues. The V and J ends lost 4 bases and 2 bases respectively, with 10 bases between them.

The V gene is TRBV28, the J gene TRBJ2-7; 7 bases line up with TRBD2. Germline-derived CDR1 and CDR2 are MDHEN and SYDVKM. The CDR3 length is 16 residues. V gave up 4 bases and J gave up 3 bases; unmatched junction bases: 12. The CDR3 loop reads CASSYVVGSGYYEQYF. CDR3 DNA: TGTGCCAGCAGTTACGTGGTTGGTAGCGGGTACTACGAGCAGTACTTC.

This chain uses TRBV6-5 with TRBJ2-5; TRBD1 matches 10 bases. The trim removed 6 bases at V and 3 bases at J, leaving 7 bases unmatched. Germline CDR1 and CDR2: MNHEY and SVGAGI. The CDR3 loop spans 15 amino acids. The CDR3 DNA reads TGTGCCAGCAGGAGACAGGGGGCAATGAAAGAGACCCAGTACTTC. It is translated as CASRRQGAMKETQYF.

The chain joins TRBV5-4 to TRBJ2-1; 10 bases align to TRBD2. CDR3 length: 14 amino acids. Germline trimming cut 6 bases from V and 5 bases from J; bases unmatched to any gene: 5. Germline values: CDR1 SGHNT, CDR2 YYREEE (reference sequence). CDR3 nucleotide sequence: TGTGCCAGCACCCGGACTAGCGGAAACAATGAGCAGTTCTTC. Amino acids: CASTRTSGNNEQFF. The full variable domain, completed using reference TRBV5-4 and TRBJ2-1, is ETGVTQSPTHLIKTRGQQVTLRCSSQSGHNTVSWYQQALGQGPQFIFQYYREEENGRGNFPPRFSGLQFPNYSSELNVNALELDDSALYLCASTRTSGNNEQFFGPGTRLTVL.

The genes are TRBV6-1 and TRBJ2-3; TRBD2 matches 7 bases. Looked up from germline, CDR1 is MNHNS and CDR2 is SASEGT. The CDR3 length is 15 residues. V dropped 2 bases and J dropped 4; count of bases not matched to a gene: 6. The CDR3 region has the DNA TGTGCCAGCAGTGAAAGGTCGGGAGGTCCAGATACGCAGTATTTT. Its protein is CASSERSGGPDTQYF.

This chain uses TRBV7-6 with TRBJ1-1, with D hard to call. The V gene's germline CDR1 is SGHVS and CDR2 FNYEAQ. The CDR3 runs 12 residues. With 5 bases removed from V and 11 bases from J, the gap between germline ends came to 15 bases. CDR3 in DNA: TGTGCCAGCAGCGTGGACTCCGTCGAGGCTTTCTTT. As protein: CASSVDSVEAFF. The full variable domain, in which reference TRBV7-6 and TRBJ1-1 provide the parts outside the CDR3, is GAGVSQSPRYKVTKRGQDVALRCDPISGHVSLYWYRQALGQGPEFLTYFNYEAQQDKSGLPNDRFSAERPEGSISTLTIQRTEQRDSAMYRCASSVDSVEAFFGQGTRLTVV.

The DNA for the CDR3 is TGTGCCAGCAGCGTAGGGACTAGCGGGATCACAGATACGCAGTATTTT. Translation gives CASSVGTSGITDTQYF. The chain couples TRBV9 to TRBJ2-3, with 12 bases matching TRBD2. Trimming removed 0 bases from V and 2 bases from J; junction bases left unmatched: 1. Germline loops: CDR1 SGDLS, CDR2 YYNGEE. This CDR3 has 16 amino acids.

The V and J genes are TRBV5-6 and TRBJ2-1; 10 bases match TRBD1. Germline trimming cut 4 bases from V and 1 base from J; bases unmatched to any gene: 8. This CDR3 has 17 amino acids. Germline values: CDR1 SGHDT, CDR2 YYEEEE. CDR3 sequence (DNA): TGTGCCAGCAGCCCGGACAGGGGGTACGATTCCTACAATGAGCAGTTCTTC. This codes for CASSPDRGYDSYNEQFF.

The rearrangement joins TRBV7-2 to TRBJ2-4; unclear D gene. Germline lookup yields CDR1 SGHTA and CDR2 FQGNSA. This CDR3 has 13 residues. V lost 1 base and J 7 bases, leaving 8 bases between the germline ends. The CDR3 protein is CASSLGRSNIQYF. In DNA, the CDR3 is TGTGCCAGCAGCTTAGGCCGGAGTAACATTCAGTACTTC.

The chain employs TRBV25-1 and TRBJ2-7; D unresolved. The V gene lost 0 bases and the J gene lost 3 bases, with 6 bases spanning the gap. This CDR3 comprises 13 residues. CDR1 and CDR2 from the germline V gene are MGHDK and SYGVNS. DNA of the CDR3: TGTGCCAGCAGTGAATATCTCAGCTACGAGCAGTACTTC. This gives the protein CASSEYLSYEQYF.

This chain connects TRBV7-3 to TRBJ2-3; D remains unclear. This CDR3 spans 19 amino acids. Germline CDR1 reads SGHTA; CDR2 reads FQGTGA. V dropped 1 base and J dropped 2 bases, with 22 bases sitting between them. CDR3 protein: CASSLRALSAARITDTQYF. The CDR3 DNA follows: TGTGCCAGCAGCTTAAGGGCTCTTTCGGCAGCACGAATCACAGATACGCAGTATTTT.

V and J are TRBV28 and TRBJ2-3; TRBD2 matches 9 bases. CDR3 size: 16 residues. CDR1 and CDR2 (germline): MDHEN, SYDVKM. V trimming: 1 base; J trimming: 2 bases; junction bases outside the gene matches: 4. CDR3 loop: CASSLFGGRDTDTQYF. DNA for the CDR3: TGTGCCAGCAGTTTATTCGGCGGGAGGGACACAGATACGCAGTATTTT.

The V call is TRBV5-1, the J call TRBJ1-1; 7 nucleotides align to TRBD1. Germline values: CDR1 SGHRS, CDR2 YFSETQ. The trim removed 5 bases at V and 7 bases at J, leaving 8 bases unmatched. The CDR3 has 13 amino acids. The CDR3 protein is CASSADRVDEAFF. The DNA for the CDR3 is TGCGCCAGCAGTGCAGACAGGGTGGATGAAGCTTTCTTT. The full variable domain, in which reference TRBV5-1 and TRBJ1-1 provide the parts outside the CDR3, is KAGVTQTPRYLIKTRGQQVTLSCSPISGHRSVSWYQQTPGQGLQFLFEYFSETQRNKGNFPGRFSGRQFSNSRSEMNVSTLELGDSALYLCASSADRVDEAFFGQGTRLTVV.